This T cell receptor (beta chain) was documented in a study of blood T cell repertoires in COVID-19. On the study more broadly: Nucleic acid was either cDNA or gDNA, and it came from T cells, B-cell-depleted T cells, or PBMCs.

Followed over time, Seattle patients had been enrolled while infection was active. As originally analysed: Estimation of nucleated cell counts was performed using reference gene primer amplification. Generated by immunoSEQ multiplex PCR, the TCRdb table keeps only in-frame clones and is missing some. Clone size and V and J calls were adopted from that table, with D and trimming inferred from the DNA. Found here are about 240,000 clones, about four fifths of them singletons; the top ten hold 7.5% to 8%. Trimming pared 0 bases from V and 2 bases from J, leaving 16 bases between. The CDR3 is 16 residues long. CDR1 is GTSNPN and CDR2 is SVGIG in the germline V gene (reference sequence).

This clonotype was obtained from a woman over 75 with COVID-19, enrolled during active disease. This chain connects TRBV30 to TRBJ1-1, with TRBD1 as a possible D gene (5 bases). Sequencing was carried out using peripheral blood. The CDR3 sequence is CAWSVRTITSNTEAFF. CDR3 coding DNA: TGTGCCTGGAGTGTACGGACAATAACCTCAAACACTGAAGCTTTCTTT.